This TCR beta chain was obtained from a study of T cell changes during pregnancy in multiple sclerosis (dated by TCRdb to about 2019). For the wider study: Changes in the T cell repertoire over the course of pregnancy were examined in this study in women with multiple sclerosis.

Preparation of the library involved the immunoSEQ multiplex PCR assay. TCRdb provides this immuneACCESS table in a form limited to in-frame rearrangements. Some clones are lacking; in checked studies, under half of them reflect an unresolved V gene, and why the rest are absent is not known. In this sample the table shows tens of thousands of clones, about 92% of which occur a single time. In total, the top ten clones hold under 3.5% of the sample. Turning to this clone: What antigen it recognizes has not been identified. No much larger clonotype is one base removed from it; base qualities were not supplied.

Sequenced material: CD8+ T cells from peripheral blood mononuclear cells, taken before pregnancy. The TCR sequence derives from a female donor with multiple sclerosis, enrolled in a pregnancy study.

The DNA sequence is given as TGTGCCAGTAGTATAGTCGGGACAGGAGGAGGTCAGCCCCAGCATTTT. This is translated as CASSIVGTGGGQPQHF. The chain joins TRBV19 to TRBJ1-5, and TRBD1 matches 8 of the central bases. The germline V end is reduced by 1 base and the J end by 6 bases; junction bases left unmatched: 8. From cysteine to phenylalanine, the CDR3 is 16 amino acids long. Only CDR3 DNA is held: 48 bases, read in frame from base 1. The germline V gene encodes CDR1 LNHDA and CDR2 SQIVND (reference sequence).